The source of this T cell receptor beta chain is a study of long-term antiretroviral therapy in people with HIV. This CDR3 is built from 16 residues. The germline CDR1 and CDR2 sequences are SGDLS and YYNGEE. V lost 0 bases and J lost 0, with 10 bases in between. Assay version v3.0 of immunoSEQ was used, and it was run at survey level. TCRdb keeps only in-frame clones here, not all; method: immunoSEQ multiplex PCR. In the table there are over 15,000 clones, around 81% of which are singletons. The source material was unsorted PBMCs, sampled 0.1 years before starting antiretroviral therapy. The sequence came from a man between 18 and 29 years old with HIV. The chain combines TRBV9 with TRBJ2-1; no clear D. CDR3 DNA sequence: TGTGCCAGCAGCGTAGAATCTCTGAGCTCCTACAATGAGCAGTTCTTC. It specifies CASSVESLSSYNEQFF.